This passage covers 22 T cell receptor beta chains from one sample sequenced in a study of T cell responses to AZD1222 COVID-19 vaccine (dated by TCRdb to about 2021). The meaning of the sample's time point label: baseline before first vaccination. The library relied on the immunoSEQ multiplex PCR assay. TCRdb limited this immuneACCESS table to in-frame rearrangements with V and J called. A share of clones is missing; checked studies link under half to unresolved V genes, and the rest is unexplained. Recorded for this sample are approximately 190,000 clones; approximately 90% of them occurred a single time. Roughly 0.99% of the sample comes from the top ten. The material was peripheral blood, obtained on day 0 of AZD1222 vaccination. The receptors originated from an adult in good health.

The CDR3 here is CASSYGLALGDTQYF. The CDR3 coding sequence is TGTGCCAGCAGTTACGGGCTAGCCCTGGGGGATACGCAGTATTTT. This chain connects TRBV6-2 or TRBV6-3 to TRBJ2-3; D may be TRBD2 (5 bases). The CDR3 has 15 amino acids. Germline values: CDR1 MNHEY, CDR2 SVGEGT. The V gene lost 2 bases and the J gene lost 6 bases, with 15 bases spanning the gap.

The chain recombines TRBV9 with TRBJ1-2, with TRBD1 identical over 7 bases. The CDR3 is 13 residues long. V shed 3 bases and J 5 bases; nucleotides not matched to a gene: 4. Germline lookup yields CDR1 SGDLS and CDR2 YYNGEE. The CDR3 spells CASSGQGLYGYTF. The CDR3 region has the DNA TGTGCCAGCAGCGGACAGGGACTTTATGGCTACACCTTC.

V usage is TRBV27 and J usage is TRBJ2-1, with D possibly called TRBD1 or TRBD2 (5 bases each). V shed 6 bases and J shed 8 bases, with 17 bases lying between them. CDR1 is MNHEY, CDR2 SMNVEV, per germline (reference sequence). The CDR3 runs 14 residues. In DNA, the CDR3 is TGTGCCAGCAGCCCGGGGACCTCGGGCTATGAGCAGTTCTTC. Its translation is CASSPGTSGYEQFF.

This chain links TRBV10-3 with TRBJ1-5; D is uncertain. Germline V gives CDR1 ENHRY, CDR2 SYGVKD. There are 14 residues in the CDR3. V was shortened by 3 bases and J by 0 bases, with 6 bases between the two germline ends. CDR3 amino acids: CAISETDSNQPQHF. CDR3 nucleotide sequence: TGTGCCATCAGTGAAACGGATAGCAATCAGCCCCAGCATTTT.

The CDR3 protein is CASSESLAGPNTGELFF. The CDR3 nucleotides are TGTGCCAGCAGTGAATCCCTAGCGGGGCCGAACACCGGGGAGCTGTTTTTT. The J gene is TRBJ2-2, the V gene TRBV6-1; 9 bases agree with TRBD2. V was clipped by 2 bases and J by 0 bases; unmatched bases: 4. CDR1 MNHNS and CDR2 SASEGT come from the germline V gene. CDR3 length: 17 residues.

V and J are TRBV3-1 (or the pseudogene TRBV3-2) and TRBJ2-5; TRBD1 matches 8 bases. Germline V gene sequence: CDR1 LGHDT, CDR2 YNNKEL (reference sequence). This CDR3 is 15 amino acids long. The junction had 7 bases not matched to a gene; V was cut back by 4 bases and J by 3 bases. The CDR3 nucleotides read TGTGCCAGCAGCCTGGCCGGGACAGGAAAAGAGACCCAGTACTTC. Translating gives CASSLAGTGKETQYF.

This chain uses TRBV3-1 (or the pseudogene TRBV3-2) with TRBJ1-1, with D maybe TRBD1 (5 bases). This CDR3 spans 15 amino acids. The germline gives CDR1 LGHDT, CDR2 YNNKEL (reference sequence). V dropped 6 bases and J dropped 3 bases, with 17 bases sitting between them. The CDR3: CASSHPGRGDTEAFF. The DNA for the CDR3 is TGTGCCAGCAGTCACCCGGGGCGGGGTGACACTGAAGCTTTCTTT.

This clone has only a few counts. V gene TRBV6-5 combines with J gene TRBJ2-7; 7 nucleotides line up with TRBD1. The germline gives CDR1 MNHEY, CDR2 SVGAGI. This CDR3 comprises 14 residues. V lost 6 bases and J lost 6; bases outside the gene matches: 11. For the CDR3, the DNA is TGTGCCAGCAGATGGACAGGAGTTCCTCTCGAGCAGTACTTC. Its protein product is CASRWTGVPLEQYF.

The chain combines TRBV6-4 with TRBJ2-7; no clear D. This CDR3 spans 10 amino acids. Trimming pared 9 bases from V and 2 bases from J, leaving 5 bases between. CDR1 is MRHNA and CDR2 is SNTAGT in the germline V gene. CDR3 sequence (DNA): TGTGCCAGGCCTACCTACGAGCAGTACTTC. This sequence encodes CARPTYEQYF.

The chain employs TRBV6-1 and TRBJ1-4, with TRBD1 matching 7 bases. The CDR3 spans 16 residues. Germline CDR1 and CDR2: MNHNS and SASEGT. Germline trimming cut 1 base from V and 4 bases from J; bases unmatched to any gene: 6. CDR3 coding DNA: TGTGCCAGCAGTGAAGACCACAGGGGCCGTAATGAAAAACTGTTTTTT. Translated, it gives CASSEDHRGRNEKLFF.

The chain couples TRBV6-1 to TRBJ2-2; 7 bases are a match to TRBD2. J was trimmed by 5 bases and V by 2 bases; bases with no gene match: 8. The CDR3 is 16 amino acids. Germline V gene sequence: CDR1 MNHNS, CDR2 SASEGT. The CDR3: CASSELREVVTGELFF. The CDR3, as DNA: TGTGCCAGCAGTGAACTCCGGGAGGTTGTGACCGGGGAGCTGTTTTTT.

V and J are TRBV29-1 and TRBJ2-1, with a possible D match to TRBD1 (5 bases). Trimming pared 3 bases from V and 1 base from J, leaving 7 bases between. Germline V gene sequence: CDR1 SQVTM, CDR2 ANQGSEA. The CDR3 spans 13 residues. CDR3 sequence: CSVEQGSYNEQFF. The DNA of the CDR3 is TGCAGCGTTGAGCAGGGTTCCTACAATGAGCAGTTCTTC.

This rearrangement joins TRBV2 to TRBJ2-7, with TRBD1 identical over 8 bases. The V gene's germline CDR1 is SNHLY and CDR2 FYNNEI. With 9 bases clipped from V and 2 bases from J, the junction kept 6 bases outside the gene matches. There are 13 residues in the CDR3. In DNA form, the CDR3 reads TGTGCCAGGGGACCGGGACAGGCCTACGAGCAGTACTTC. Protein: CARGPGQAYEQYF.

The genes are TRBV12-3 or TRBV12-4 and TRBJ1-1; a weak D match, TRBD1 (5 bases). CDR3 length: 13 amino acids. Trimming stripped 3 bases from V and 3 bases from J, with 8 bases between. Here the CDR3 DNA reads TGTGCCAGCAGTTTTGGGGGACACACTGAAGCTTTCTTT. This sequence encodes CASSFGGHTEAFF.

This clone was observed once. The chain joins TRBV7-2 to TRBJ2-3; 14 bases align to TRBD2. The germline V gene encodes CDR1 SGHTA and CDR2 FQGNSA. Trimming removed 6 bases from V and 6 bases from J; junction bases left unmatched: 11. The CDR3 loop spans 17 amino acids. Here the CDR3 DNA reads TGTGCCAGCAGACGCCGTCCGGGACTAGCGGGAGCGGATACGCAGTATTTT. Translated, it gives CASRRRPGLAGADTQYF.

The chain is built from TRBV21-1 and TRBJ2-1; TRBD2, the table's D call, lacks a check against the DNA. TRBV21-1 is a pseudogene locus. The CDR3 runs 17 residues. The CDR3 bases are TGTGCCAGCAGCACGCGACTAGCGGGGGGCATATACAATGAGCAGTTCTTC. Its protein is CASSTRLAGGIYNEQFF.

The chain recombines TRBV2 with TRBJ1-2; 8 bases fit TRBD1. Germline assignment: CDR1 SNHLY and CDR2 FYNNEI. The CDR3 length is 13 residues. V dropped 8 bases and J dropped 5; count of bases not matched to a gene: 7. The CDR3 DNA follows: TGTGCCAGCGCTGGACAGGGAGATTATGGCTACACCTTC. It specifies CASAGQGDYGYTF.

The chain employs TRBV2 and TRBJ1-1, with D tentatively TRBD1 (6 bases). Germline loops: CDR1 SNHLY, CDR2 FYNNEI. V gave up 5 bases and J gave up 4 bases, with 14 bases separating them. The CDR3 consists of 14 residues. CDR3 bases: TGTGCCAGCAGTTGGGGGCGAAGATTCACTGAAGCTTTCTTT. Amino acid sequence: CASSWGRRFTEAFF.

The table lists this clone with a few counts. This chain connects TRBV15 to TRBJ2-7, with D possibly TRBD1 on 6 matching bases. Germline CDR1 reads LNHNV; CDR2 reads YYDKDF (reference sequence). Trimming took 8 bases from V and 7 from J, leaving 24 bases between them. The CDR3 has 15 amino acids. CDR3 amino acids: CATAPQGPGLNEQYF. The CDR3, as DNA: TGTGCCACCGCACCACAGGGCCCAGGCCTCAATGAGCAGTACTTC.

The CDR3 region is CASSPMTAVHSGANVLTF. The CDR3 region has the DNA TGTGCCAGCTCACCGATGACGGCGGTACACTCTGGGGCCAACGTCCTGACTTTC. The rearrangement uses TRBV18 and TRBJ2-6; D unclear. This CDR3 spans 18 amino acids. CDR1 and CDR2 from the germline V gene are KGHSH and LQKENI. The V gene lost 3 bases and the J gene lost 0 bases, with 15 bases spanning the gap.

The chain links TRBV5-4 to TRBJ1-2; D is uncertain. The V gene's germline CDR1 is SGHNT and CDR2 YYREEE (reference sequence). This CDR3 has 13 amino acids. V was trimmed by 0 bases and J by 4 bases, leaving 7 bases between them. CDR3 bases: TGTGCCAGCAGCTTGGACAAGAGCTATGGCTACACCTTC. Translation: CASSLDKSYGYTF. The entire variable domain, with the rest obtained from reference TRBV5-4 and TRBJ1-2, is as follows: ETGVTQSPTHLIKTRGQQVTLRCSSQSGHNTVSWYQQALGQGPQFIFQYYREEENGRGNFPPRFSGLQFPNYSSELNVNALELDDSALYLCASSLDKSYGYTFGSGTRLTVV.

The chain links TRBV9 to TRBJ2-7; TRBD2 is a possible D gene (6 bases). CDR3 length: 14 amino acids. The germline V and J ends were trimmed by 8 bases and 3 bases, with 18 bases remaining between them. Germline CDR1 and CDR2: SGDLS and YYNGEE. The CDR3 protein is CASSRGGSNYEQYF. The DNA of the CDR3 is TGTGCCAGTAGCCGGGGAGGCAGCAACTACGAGCAGTACTTC.